Below, 30 T cell receptor beta chains from the same sample are listed, as sequenced in a study of regulatory T cells in long-lasting Graves disease. Time point described: newly diagnosed GD, antithyroid drugs for less than 3 months. Preparation of the TCR library used RNA extracted from PBMCs. Both iRepertoire HTBI primers and Arm-PCR of CDR3 regions were used to build the TCR beta libraries. TCRdb independently ran MiXCR on the multiplex PCR reads; one entry per CDR3 protein. The data contain 200,000 to 250,000 distinct CDR3 sequences, roughly 21% of them seen just once; the ten biggest clones take up roughly 14%. The sample in question was peripheral blood mononuclear cells (PBMCs), obtained at new diagnosis, from a patient treated with antithyroid drugs. Receptor source: a female donor with Graves disease.

This clonotype occurred many times. This chain joins TRBV7-8 and TRBJ2-2; D is possibly TRBD1 (5 bases). Trimming pared 5 bases from V and 0 bases from J, leaving 7 bases between. Per the germline V gene, CDR1 is SGHVS and CDR2 is FQNEAQ. The CDR3 spans 14 residues. The chain's CDR3 is CASSTDTNTGELFF. The CDR3 coding sequence is TGTGCCAGCAGCACGGACACGAACACCGGGGAGCTGTTTTTT.

As for this clonotype: One end of the junction fails to match germline, which may point to a read error. The rearrangement uses TRBV5-4 and TRBJ2-3; 7 positions match TRBD1. The CDR3 has 14 residues. CDR1 is SGHNT and CDR2 is YYREEE in the germline V gene (reference sequence). The CDR3 sequence: CASSLGQGTDAQYF. The CDR3 nucleotides are TGTGCCAGCAGCTTGGGGCAGGGGACAGATGCGCAGTATTTT.

This clonotype was counted ten times or more. The rearrangement links TRBV7-8 to TRBJ2-1; 12 nucleotides line up with TRBD2. The ends lost 5 bases at V and 2 bases at J; junction bases unmatched: 1. Germline loops: CDR1 SGHVS, CDR2 FQNEAQ. The CDR3 is made up of 15 amino acids. CDR3 sequence (DNA): TGTGCCAGCAGCCCTAGCGGGAGGGCCTACAATGAGCAGTTCTTC. It specifies CASSPSGRAYNEQFF. The variable domain in full, completed from reference TRBV7-8 and TRBJ2-1, reads GAGVSQSPRYKVAKRGQDVALRCDPISGHVSLFWYQQALGQGPEFLTYFQNEAQLDKSGLPSDRFFAERPEGSVSTLKIQRTQQEDSAVYLCASSPSGRAYNEQFFGPGTRLTVL.

This clonotype was seen a handful of times. One end of the junction does not line up with germline, which may come from a read error. This chain joins TRBV5-1 and TRBJ2-4; 16 bases align to TRBD2. Looked up from germline, CDR1 is SGHRS and CDR2 is YFSETQ. The length of the CDR3 is 16 residues. CDR3 residues: CASSYGTSGGENVQYF. Here the CDR3 DNA reads TGCGCCAGCAGCTATGGGACTAGCGGGGGGGAAAACGTTCAGTACTTC. Variable domain in full (rest from reference TRBV5-1 and TRBJ2-4): KAGVTQTPRYLIKTRGQQVTLSCSPISGHRSVSWYQQTPGQGLQFLFEYFSETQRNKGNFPGRFSGRQFSNSRSEMNVSTLELGDSALYLCASSYGTSGGENVQYFGAGTRLSVL.

This CDR3 reads CASRKTGWDQPQHF. In DNA form, the CDR3 reads TGTGCCAGTAGGAAGACAGGGTGGGATCAGCCCCAGCATTTT. This chain uses TRBV19 with TRBJ1-5; 7 positions agree with TRBD1. The J segment lost 5 bases and the V segment lost 6 bases, leaving 7 bases of the junction unmatched. The germline V gene encodes CDR1 LNHDA and CDR2 SQIVND (reference sequence). The CDR3 sequence is 14 residues long.

A word on this clonotype: This could be a read error, since a much larger clone is one nucleotide away. The chain has TRBV30 and TRBJ2-1, with D possibly called TRBD1 or TRBD2 (6 bases each). Germline CDR1 reads GTSNPN; CDR2 reads SVGIG (reference sequence). The CDR3 totals 13 residues. The CDR3 nucleotides read TGTGTCTGGCTTAGACCGGGGGCGCGTGAGCAGTTCTTC. This translates into CVWLRPGAREQFF.

This clonotype came up many times. This chain links TRBV7-3 with TRBJ2-3, with 13 positions matching TRBD2. Germline V CDR1 and CDR2: SGHTA, FQGTGA. V lost 6 bases and J lost 1; bases outside the gene matches: 4. This CDR3 has 16 amino acids. CDR3 sequence reads: CASSQGLAGGTDTQYF. For the CDR3, the DNA is TGTGCCAGCAGTCAAGGACTAGCGGGGGGCACAGATACGCAGTATTTT.

This clonotype has a count of ten or more. The V call is TRBV12-3 or TRBV12-4, the J call TRBJ1-1; possible D gene TRBD1, 6 bases. The CDR3 loop spans 14 amino acids. Trimming pared 5 bases from V and 2 bases from J, leaving 12 bases between. CDR3 residues: CASSTQGPNTEAFF. The CDR3 region has the DNA TGTGCCAGCAGTACCCAGGGGCCAAACACTGAAGCTTTCTTT.

This clonotype was seen more than once but under ten times. A much larger clone lies one base from this, so it may be a read error. The rearrangement links TRBV10-3 to TRBJ2-3, with 9 bases identical to TRBD2. The CDR3 length is 15 residues. The V gene's germline CDR1 is ENHRY and CDR2 SYGVKD. V was clipped by 6 bases and J by 5 bases; unmatched bases: 9. This CDR3 reads CAISGLARRGDTQYF. CDR3 DNA: TGTGCCATCAGCGGACTAGCGAGAAGAGGAGATACGCAGTATTTT.

Turning to this clonotype: This sequence may be a read error, since a much larger clone differs from it by one base. The chain uses TRBV11-2 and TRBJ2-3; tentatively, D is TRBD1 (6 bases). The DNA end is a closer match to TRBJ1-5, so the J assignment may be wrong. CDR1 and CDR2 (germline): SGHAT, FQNNGV. The CDR3 consists of 15 residues. CDR3 sequence reads: CASSPRGAMGGTQHF. In DNA, the CDR3 is TGTGCCAGCAGCCCAAGGGGGGCCATGGGGGGTACGCAGCATTTT.

A remark on this clonotype: This sequence is one base from a far larger clone and is likely a read error. The chain has TRBV11-2 and TRBJ2-3, with 7 bases aligning to TRBD2. The CDR3 is made up of 15 amino acids. The germline V gene has CDR1 SGHAT and CDR2 FQNNGV. V trimming: 5 bases; J trimming: 6 bases; junction bases outside the gene matches: 11. Here the CDR3 DNA reads TGTGCCAGCAGCACCATGGGACGGGAGGTGGATACGCAGTATTTT. This encodes CASSTMGREVDTQYF.

V and J are TRBV11-2 and TRBJ2-1; TRBD2 might be the D (6 bases). Germline V gene lookup returns CDR1 SGHAT and CDR2 FQNNGV. Trimming stripped 5 bases from V and 0 bases from J, with 17 bases between. CDR3 length: 17 amino acids. CDR3 bases: TGTGCCAGCAGCATCCTTATAGCGGCAAGCTCCTACAATGAGCAGTTCTTC. This encodes CASSILIAASSYNEQFF.

This clonotype has a handful of counts. The gene calls are TRBV4-3 and TRBJ1-5, with D possibly matching TRBD1 (6 bases). The CDR3 has 14 residues. CDR1 and CDR2 (germline): LGHNA, YSLEER. Trimming took off 2 bases at V and 5 bases at J, with 10 bases between the two ends. This chain's CDR3 is CASSQQAGDQPQHF. CDR3 in DNA: TGCGCCAGCAGCCAACAGGCAGGGGATCAGCCCCAGCATTTT.

This clonotype was seen at least ten times. The genes are TRBV7-3 and TRBJ2-3; no reliable D call. CDR1 SGHTA and CDR2 FQGTGA come from the germline V gene. V was trimmed by 3 bases and J by 0 bases, leaving 7 bases between them. The CDR3 has 14 residues. In DNA form, the CDR3 reads TGTGCCAGCAGCTTTATGGGGAGCACAGATACGCAGTATTTT. It encodes CASSFMGSTDTQYF.

Details on this clonotype: A read error is possible here, since a much larger clone lies one base away. The chain combines TRBV20-1 with TRBJ1-1, with a weak D call TRBD1 (6 bases). The CDR3 has 14 residues. CDR1 is DFQATT and CDR2 is SNEGSKA in the germline V gene (reference sequence). The CDR3 here is CSASLFRGDTEVFF. The CDR3 coding sequence is TGCAGTGCTAGTCTATTCCGGGGGGACACTGAAGTTTTCTTT.

This clonotype was counted ten times or more. This rearrangement joins TRBV27 to TRBJ2-2; D is unresolved. The CDR3 loop spans 16 amino acids. The V and J ends lost 0 bases and 3 bases respectively, with 11 bases between them. CDR1 MNHEY and CDR2 SMNVEV come from the germline V gene (reference sequence). DNA for the CDR3: TGTGCCAGCAGTTTATCCACGACCTATTACACCGGGGAGCTGTTTTTT. Protein sequence: CASSLSTTYYTGELFF.

On this clonotype itself: This sequence may be a read error, since a much larger clone differs from it by one base. This chain connects TRBV12-3 or TRBV12-4 to TRBJ1-2; D perhaps matches TRBD1 (6 bases). The CDR3 is 13 residues long. The CDR3 nucleotides are TGTACCAGCAGTAGGACAGTTAACTATGGCTACACCTTC. This translates into CTSSRTVNYGYTF.

This chain links TRBV13 with TRBJ2-7; TRBD1 might be the D (5 bases). This CDR3 is 15 amino acids long. The germline gives CDR1 PRHDT, CDR2 FYEKMQ (reference sequence). Deletions cut 3 bases from V and 1 base from J, with 13 bases between. The CDR3 sequence: CASSFGQGSSYEQYF. For the CDR3, the DNA is TGTGCCAGCAGCTTTGGCCAGGGCTCTTCCTACGAGCAGTACTTC.

This chain joins TRBV20-1 and TRBJ2-4; no firm D call. Trimming took off 5 bases at V and 0 bases at J, with 17 bases between the two ends. This CDR3 is built from 16 residues. CDR1 and CDR2 (germline): DFQATT, SNEGSKA (reference sequence). CDR3 loop: CSAVLRAHGAKNIQYF. DNA of the CDR3: TGCAGTGCTGTCCTCCGAGCTCATGGAGCCAAAAACATTCAGTACTTC.

At least ten counts were recorded for this clonotype. The genes are TRBV12-3 or TRBV12-4 and TRBJ2-7, with unresolved D. Trimming cost V 3 bases and J 4 bases, with 19 bases left between them. The CDR3 is 16 residues long. The CDR3 spells CASSFLGTDQLYEQYF. CDR3 coding DNA: TGTGCCAGCAGTTTTCTCGGTACGGATCAACTTTACGAGCAGTACTTC.

Details on this clonotype: A read error is the likely source, as a far larger clone sits one nucleotide away. V is TRBV7-9 and J is TRBJ1-1; D perhaps matches TRBD1 (5 bases). This CDR3 has 16 amino acids. V dropped 0 bases and J dropped 3 bases, with 14 bases sitting between them. Germline CDR1 is SEHNR and CDR2 is FQNEAQ (reference sequence). CDR3 nucleotide sequence: TGTGCCAGCAGCTTAGCGATGACAGCTCCGCACACTGAAGCTTTCTTT. Translating it yields CASSLAMTAPHTEAFF.

Comments on this clonotype: One end of the junction fails to match germline, which may point to a read error. The rearrangement joins TRBV4-2 to TRBJ2-2; 14 positions agree with TRBD2. The CDR3 is 20 amino acids. Per the germline V gene, CDR1 is LGHNA and CDR2 is YNFKEQ. In DNA form, the CDR3 reads TGTGCCAGCAGCCAAATCCCCGGGACTAGCGGGGGAACCGGCACCGGGAAGCTGTTTTTT. It yields the protein CASSQIPGTSGGTGTGKLFF.

The chain employs TRBV5-1 and TRBJ1-6; D ambiguous. CDR3 length: 14 amino acids. Trimming removed 0 bases at V and 7 bases at J, with 8 bases between. Germline assignment: CDR1 SGHRS and CDR2 YFSETQ. The CDR3 nucleotides read TGCGCCAGCAGCTTGGGCCAGCGAAATTCACCCCTCCACTTT. It yields the protein CASSLGQRNSPLHF.

V is TRBV9 and J is TRBJ2-7, with 9 bases aligning to TRBD1. The CDR3 contains 15 residues. Germline V gene lookup returns CDR1 SGDLS and CDR2 YYNGEE. Trimming took 4 bases from V and 5 from J; bases not matched to a gene: 10. CDR3 coding DNA: TGTGCCAGCAGCCTATACTCCGGGACAGGGAACGAGCAGTACTTC. Its translation is CASSLYSGTGNEQYF. The complete variable domain, with remaining parts taken from reference TRBV9 and TRBJ2-7, reads DSGVTQTPKHLITATGQRVTLRCSPRSGDLSVYWYQQSLDQGLQFLIQYYNGEERAKGNILERFSAQQFPDLHSELNLSSLELGDSALYFCASSLYSGTGNEQYFGPGTRLTVT.

This clonotype has a count of ten or more. The V gene is TRBV14, the J gene TRBJ2-1, with D possibly TRBD2 on 6 matching bases. The CDR3 spans 16 residues. V lost 0 bases to trimming and J lost 5 bases, with 14 bases between them. Germline V gene lookup returns CDR1 SGHDN and CDR2 FVKESK. CDR3 residues: CASSQEPGRRDNEQFF. CDR3 nucleotides: TGTGCCAGCAGCCAAGAACCCGGGAGAAGGGACAATGAGCAGTTCTTC.

This clonotype was counted ten times or more. V usage is TRBV20-1 and J usage is TRBJ2-7; D is undetermined. The CDR3 spans 14 residues. V dropped 6 bases and J dropped 6 bases, with 21 bases sitting between them. Germline V gene data show CDR1 as DFQATT and CDR2 as SNEGSKA (reference sequence). The CDR3: CSAETSDIKVEQYF. CDR3 in DNA: TGCAGTGCCGAGACCTCTGATATAAAGGTCGAGCAGTACTTC.

This clonotype turned up a few times. A much more abundant neighbour one base away suggests this may be a read error. Since no conserved phenylalanine or tryptophan closes the CDR3, a read error is the likely cause. This rearrangement joins TRBV20-1 to TRBJ1-1; D gene ambiguous. The CDR3 sequence is 16 residues long. Germline CDR1 DFQATT, CDR2 SNEGSKA (reference sequence). Trimming took 1 base from V and 4 from J, leaving 19 bases between them. The CDR3 is CSARVPKGVPVTEAFL. CDR3 nucleotides: TGCAGTGCTAGAGTTCCAAAGGGAGTACCAGTCACTGAAGCTTTCCTT.

This clonotype appeared many times. The chain recombines TRBV11-2 with TRBJ1-6; a possible D gene is TRBD1 (5 bases). The CDR3 runs to 15 residues. CDR1 and CDR2 from the germline V gene are SGHAT and FQNNGV. V was clipped by 5 bases and J by 6 bases, with 14 bases between them. The CDR3 region is CASSITGGANSPLHF. CDR3 coding DNA: TGTGCCAGCAGCATTACTGGGGGAGCTAATTCACCCCTCCACTTT.

This clonotype was detected many times. The chain is built from TRBV2 and TRBJ2-1; D is uncertain. This CDR3 spans 10 amino acids. V was pared by 9 bases and J by 5 bases, with 5 bases between. In germline, CDR1 is SNHLY, CDR2 FYNNEI. The CDR3 spells CASLNNEQFF. CDR3 sequence (DNA): TGTGCCAGTTTAAACAATGAGCAGTTCTTC.

This clonotype was found many times. This sequence joins TRBV7-2 and TRBJ2-3; the D is unclear. V lost 8 bases and J 3 bases, leaving 6 bases between the germline ends. CDR1 is SGHTA, CDR2 FQGNSA, per germline. This CDR3 is built from 11 residues. The DNA for the CDR3 is TGTGCCAGCCTATGGACAGATACGCAGTATTTT. Translation: CASLWTDTQYF.